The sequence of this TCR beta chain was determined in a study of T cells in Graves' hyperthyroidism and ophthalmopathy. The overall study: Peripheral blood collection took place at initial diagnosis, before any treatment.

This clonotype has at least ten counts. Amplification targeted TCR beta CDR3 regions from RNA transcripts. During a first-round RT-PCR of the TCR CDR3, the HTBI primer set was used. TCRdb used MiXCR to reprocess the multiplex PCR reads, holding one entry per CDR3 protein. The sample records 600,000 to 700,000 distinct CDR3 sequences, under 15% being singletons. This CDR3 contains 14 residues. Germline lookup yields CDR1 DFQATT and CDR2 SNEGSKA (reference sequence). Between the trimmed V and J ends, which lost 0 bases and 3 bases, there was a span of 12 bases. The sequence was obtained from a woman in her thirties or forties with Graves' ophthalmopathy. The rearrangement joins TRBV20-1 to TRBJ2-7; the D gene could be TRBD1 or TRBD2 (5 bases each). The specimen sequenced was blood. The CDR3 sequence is CSARDPGLNYEQYF. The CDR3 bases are TGCAGTGCTAGAGATCCGGGGCTTAACTACGAGCAGTACTTC.